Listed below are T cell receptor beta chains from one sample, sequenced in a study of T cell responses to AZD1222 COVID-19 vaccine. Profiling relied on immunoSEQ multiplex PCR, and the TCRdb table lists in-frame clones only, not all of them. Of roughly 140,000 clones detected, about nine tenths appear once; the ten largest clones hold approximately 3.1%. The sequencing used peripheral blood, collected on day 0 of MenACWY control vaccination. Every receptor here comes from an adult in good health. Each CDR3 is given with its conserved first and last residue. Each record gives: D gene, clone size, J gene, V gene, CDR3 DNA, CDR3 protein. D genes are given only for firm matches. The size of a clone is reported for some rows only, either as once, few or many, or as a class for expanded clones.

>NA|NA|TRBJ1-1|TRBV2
TGTGCCAGCACAGGAGAGAGAGACACTGAAGCTTTCTTT
CASTGERDTEAFF
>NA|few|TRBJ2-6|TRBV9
TGTGCCAGCAGCGTAGCAGTTAGAGGGGCCAACGTCCTGACTTTC
CASSVAVRGANVLTF
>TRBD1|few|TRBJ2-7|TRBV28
TGTGCCAGCAGCTCCGGGACAGGGAGCCACGAGCAGTACTTC
CASSSGTGSHEQYF
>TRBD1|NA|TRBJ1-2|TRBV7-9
TGTGCCAGCAACCGACAGGGGGAAACCTATGGCTACACCTTC
CASNRQGETYGYTF
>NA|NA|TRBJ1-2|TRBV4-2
TGTGCCAGCAGCCAAGAGTCCGCGCATGGCTACACCTTC
CASSQESAHGYTF
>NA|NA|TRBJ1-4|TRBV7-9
TGTGCCAGCAGCTTAGACGGAGGGACTAATGAAAAACTGTTTTTT
CASSLDGGTNEKLFF
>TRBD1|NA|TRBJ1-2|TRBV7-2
TGTGCCAGCAGTTCCGGACAGGCGAACTATGGCTACACCTTC
CASSSGQANYGYTF
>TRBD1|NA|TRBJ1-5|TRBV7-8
TGTGCCAGCAGCTTAGGAGGGACAGGGGATCAGCCCCAGCATTTT
CASSLGGTGDQPQHF
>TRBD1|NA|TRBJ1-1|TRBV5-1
TGCGCCAGCAGCGTGGGGACAGGGGCCATGAACACTGAAGCTTTCTTT
CASSVGTGAMNTEAFF
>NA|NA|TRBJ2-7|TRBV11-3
TGTGCCAGCAGCACCTCGGGTCTCGTGCAGTACTTC
CASSTSGLVQYF
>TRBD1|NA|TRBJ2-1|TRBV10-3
TGTGCCATCAGTGCACCGACAGGGGGCATCGACAATGAGCAGTTCTTC
CAISAPTGGIDNEQFF
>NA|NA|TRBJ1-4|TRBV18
TGTGCCAGCTCACCACTAGCCGGGGATGAAAAACTGTTTTTT
CASSPLAGDEKLFF
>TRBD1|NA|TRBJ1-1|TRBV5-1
TGCGCCAGCAGCTTGACAGGGGACACTGAAGCTTTCTTT
CASSLTGDTEAFF
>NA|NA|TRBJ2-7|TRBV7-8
TGTGCCAGCAGCTTAGACGACTACGAGCAGTACTTC
CASSLDDYEQYF